The T cell receptor beta chain under discussion was sequenced for a study of post-analysis software for immune sequencing data. As for the study in general: Secondary progressive, relapsing-remitting and progressive-relapsing multiple sclerosis were among the included disease courses.

CDR1 and CDR2 from the germline V gene are SGHVS and FNYEAQ. The ends were cut back, 1 base at V and 2 bases at J, with 9 bases in the middle. This CDR3 is built from 16 residues. As for this clonotype: What it binds is not known.

Study-level results: Those samples that were prepared in the same batch co-clustered strongly by F measure. Multiple sclerosis patients showed significantly lower normalized Chao1 diversity than controls did. There were four or five TRBV segments more frequent in patients than controls, and TRBV5-6, TRBV5-1 and TRBV20-1 were among them.

Every TCR beta cDNA library bore unique molecular identifiers. T cells numbering about 0.9 to 10 million yielded cDNA molecules that totaled approximately 500,000. TCRdb ran MiXCR on the PCR reads and lists one entry per CDR3 protein. Of hundreds of thousands of distinct CDR3 sequences in the sample, about 53% are singletons; the top ten hold under 6%. The source material was blood. The chain employs TRBV7-6 and TRBJ2-6, with D uncertain. The source of this sequence is a girl aged 10-17 years with multiple sclerosis. The CDR3 DNA sequence: TGTGCCAGCAGCTTAGGCGAGCTCCCTGGGGCCAACGTCCTGACTTTC. It encodes CASSLGELPGANVLTF.